The source of this TCR beta chain is a study of regulatory and conventional T cells in RAG deficiency. Blood CD4+ CD25-low CD127-high conventional T cells supplied the genomic DNA template. The method was immunoSEQ multiplex PCR; TCRdb's version includes in-frame clones alone and lacks a portion of them. The data contain roughly 12,000 clones, approximately 93% of them seen just once; the ten biggest clones take up approximately 1%. Trimming shortened V by 10 bases and J by 8 bases, and 17 bases separated the two germline ends. In germline, CDR1 is MNHEY, CDR2 SMNVEV (reference sequence). CDR3 length equals 13 residues. These data are also associated with another study on regulatory T cells. That report notes: The primer mix had 52 TRBV and 13 TRBJ primers. Patient repertoires had restricted TRB V-J pairs and skewed V and J usage, most in Tregs.

Sequencing used CD4+ effector T cells sorted from blood. The V gene is TRBV27, the J gene TRBJ1-4; no firm D call. This receptor was taken from a human donor in good health. CDR3 sequence reads: CATRLGVGEKLFF. The CDR3 coding sequence is TGTGCCACCCGTCTCGGGGTGGGAGAAAAACTGTTTTTT.